Shown below are 3 T cell receptor beta chains from a single sample sequenced in a study of T cell repertoires and Cas9 in healthy adults. Sequencing used immunoSEQ multiplex PCR; TCRdb keeps in-frame clones, though not all of them. This sample has approximately 16,000 clones; around 90% occur once, and the top ten carry around 2%. The specimen sequenced was Tregs (CD4+, CD25+, CD127-, CD137-, CD154-) from PBMCs; culture status not recorded. The receptor set was obtained from a human donor in good health.

The chain links TRBV30 to TRBJ2-3; D gene uncertain. The CDR3 covers 14 residues. Germline values: CDR1 GTSNPN, CDR2 SVGIG (reference sequence). Trimming left V 3 bases short and J 5 bases short, with 15 bases between. CDR3 bases: TGTGCCTGGAGCTTAGGAAATGTGGGAGATACGCAGTATTTT. Amino acid sequence: CAWSLGNVGDTQYF.

V gene TRBV9 combines with J gene TRBJ2-1; 7 bases line up with TRBD2. CDR1 and CDR2 (germline): SGDLS, YYNGEE. The CDR3 covers 15 residues. With 3 bases clipped from V and 8 bases from J, the junction kept 11 bases outside the gene matches. The CDR3 DNA follows: TGTGCCAGCAGCGCGTCTAGCGGAGGCCCAGATGAGCAGTTCTTC. Residues: CASSASSGGPDEQFF.

The chain carries TRBV9 and TRBJ2-1, with 10 bases that match TRBD2. The CDR3 totals 17 residues. Looked up from germline, CDR1 is SGDLS and CDR2 is YYNGEE. Trimming at V came to 0 bases and at J to 8 bases, leaving 11 bases not matched to a gene. The CDR3 region is CASSVAPSGGATDEQFF. CDR3 DNA sequence: TGTGCCAGCAGCGTAGCTCCCAGCGGGGGGGCCACAGATGAGCAGTTCTTC.